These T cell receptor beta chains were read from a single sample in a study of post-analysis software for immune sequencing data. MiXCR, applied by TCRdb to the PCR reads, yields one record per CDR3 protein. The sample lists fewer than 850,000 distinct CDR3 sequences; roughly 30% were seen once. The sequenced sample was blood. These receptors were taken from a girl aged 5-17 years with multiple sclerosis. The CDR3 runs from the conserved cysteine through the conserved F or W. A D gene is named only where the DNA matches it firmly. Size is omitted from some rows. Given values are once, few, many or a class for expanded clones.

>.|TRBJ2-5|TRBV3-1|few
TGTGCCAGCAGCTACGGATCCGGTTGGACTCAAGAGACCCAGTACTTC
CASSYGSGWTQETQYF
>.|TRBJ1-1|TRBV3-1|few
TGTGCCAGCAGCCAATGGGCACAAAACACTGAAGCTTTCTTT
CASSQWAQNTEAFF
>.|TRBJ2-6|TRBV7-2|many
TGTGCCAGCAGCATCTCACGGAGCTCTGGGGCCAACGTCCTGACTTTC
CASSISRSSGANVLTF
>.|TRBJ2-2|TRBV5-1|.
TGCGCCAGCAGCCAAACAATCCCACAGAACACCGGGGAGCTGTTTTTT
CASSQTIPQNTGELFF
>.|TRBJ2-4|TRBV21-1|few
TGTGCCAGCAGCAAAGCGGGGGGAGGGGAAAACATTCAGTACTTC
CASSKAGGGENIQYF
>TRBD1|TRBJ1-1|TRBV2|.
TGTGCCAGCAGTGAAGCGGGACAGACCATGAACACTGAAGCTTTCTTT
CASSEAGQTMNTEAFF
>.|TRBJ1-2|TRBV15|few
TGTGCCACCAGCAGAGGGGGAGACTATGGCTACACCTTC
CATSRGGDYGYTF
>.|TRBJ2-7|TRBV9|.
TGTGCCAGCAGCGTAACGAGCTCCTACGAGCAGTACTTC
CASSVTSSYEQYF
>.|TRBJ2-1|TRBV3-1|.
TGTGCCAGCAGCCAAGGTTTGTCTCTCTCCTACAATGAGCAGTTCTTC
CASSQGLSLSYNEQFF
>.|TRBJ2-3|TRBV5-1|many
TGCGCCAGCACTGCCAAAGATACGCAGTATTTT
CASTAKDTQYF
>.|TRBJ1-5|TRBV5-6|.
TGTGCCAGCAGCTTACAGGGAATCAATCAGCCCCAGCATTTT
CASSLQGINQPQHF